The clone carrying this T cell receptor (beta chain) was seen a few times. The antigen is unknown. This sample stems from a study of OX40 agonist ivuxolimab in advanced cancers. Study background: Ivuxolimab is an agonistic anti-OX40 (CD134) antibody, and patients were treated with it. Intravenous ivuxolimab at 0.01 to 10 mg/kg was given to patients every 2 weeks.

Sequencing used immunoSEQ multiplex PCR; TCRdb keeps in-frame clones, though not all of them. The repertoire holds tens of thousands of clones, with about 88% as singletons. CDR1 is SGHVS and CDR2 is FQNEAQ in the germline V gene. With 4 bases clipped from V and 8 bases from J, the junction kept 13 bases outside the gene matches. The CDR3 contains 15 residues. Notes on the study in general: Low levels of normalized T-cell clonal expansion also appeared in some nonresponders. Expanded clones were, on average, more numerous in CD8+ T cells than in CD4+.

This specimen consisted of CD4+ or CD8+ T cells sorted from blood, obtained in a trial of the OX40 agonist ivuxolimab. The TCR originated in an adult with an advanced solid tumor such as melanoma, head and neck, liver or kidney cancer. V gene TRBV7-8 combines with J gene TRBJ1-2; 7 bases line up with TRBD1. CDR3 region: CASSSNRGTGRGYTF. Written as DNA, the CDR3 is TGTGCCAGCAGCTCAAACAGGGGTACTGGTCGAGGCTACACCTTC.